This TCR beta chain was documented in a study of blood T cell repertoires in COVID-19. Using immunoSEQ multiplex PCR, the repertoire was profiled, and TCRdb retains in-frame clones only, with some absent. The sample shows 190,000 or so clones, around 85% of them seen only once. Germline V lookup: CDR1 SGHTA, CDR2 FQGNSA. V lost 2 bases, J lost 5 bases, and 9 bases lay in between. The CDR3 spans 13 residues. This TCR was recovered from an elderly woman with acute or convalescent COVID-19. What was sequenced was peripheral blood. J is TRBJ2-5 and V is TRBV7-2, with D possibly matching TRBD1 (5 bases). Here the CDR3 reads CASSLTPGETQYF. For the CDR3, the DNA is TGTGCCAGCAGCTTAACCCCAGGGGAGACCCAGTACTTC.